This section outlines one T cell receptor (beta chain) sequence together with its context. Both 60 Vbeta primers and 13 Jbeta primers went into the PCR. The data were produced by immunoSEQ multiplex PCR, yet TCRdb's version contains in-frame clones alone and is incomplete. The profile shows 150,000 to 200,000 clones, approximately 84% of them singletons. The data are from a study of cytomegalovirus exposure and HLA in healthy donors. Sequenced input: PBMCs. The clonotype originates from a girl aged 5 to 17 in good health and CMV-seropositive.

The CDR3 spells CASSVRQGLFSGNTIYF. DNA for the CDR3: TGTGCCAGCAGTGTGCGACAGGGCCTCTTCTCTGGAAACACCATATATTTT. The rearrangement links TRBV2 to TRBJ1-3; 7 positions match TRBD1. The V gene's germline CDR1 is SNHLY and CDR2 FYNNEI. V lost 4 bases and J lost 0; bases outside the gene matches: 9. CDR3 length equals 17 residues.